The following is a T cell receptor beta chain sequence with its context. Its specific antigen is unknown. No base quality values were provided; no much bigger clone lies one nucleotide off. This sample stems from a study of cytomegalovirus exposure and HLA in healthy donors (dated 2017 in TCRdb). Turning to the overall study: According to an earlier analysis of 550 to 700 of the donors, about 179 million T cells yielded 117 million unique TCR beta sequences and about 280 Gb of sequence data. An early release that covered about 600 HLA-typed donors contained approximately 300 gigabases of sequencing data and some 87 million unique TCR sequences. Of the 300 to 500 genotyped donors, 65% to 90% were placed in the genetic ancestry cluster associated with self-reported Caucasian donors. The aim of the study was to test whether cataloging public T cell receptors could identify signatures of past pathogen exposure. The T cell repertoires of 666 subjects were profiled by immunosequencing and related to cytomegalovirus serostatus. A separate validation cohort of 100 to 150 different subjects was used in addition to the approximately 700-subject first cohort. The study combined high-throughput TCR immunosequencing, statistical association of individual TCRs with disease status, and machine learning to predict cytomegalovirus infection status. In a later analysis, previously published TCR beta repertoires from about 640 donors were re-analyzed and high-resolution HLA genotyping was added so that TCR occurrence patterns could be studied. The later analysis used no new phenotypic data to find candidate immune exposures, relying instead on TCR beta sequences and their occurrence across donors. In an earlier analysis of more than 550 of the donors, high-throughput TCR beta sequencing was used to judge whether each TCR beta V gene segment behaved as functional or pseudogenic. Donor age, sex, ethnicity and CMV serostatus were collected together with the repertoire data. A later genetic analysis took genome-wide SNP genotypes for about three fifths of the 666 donors and used that subset as a discovery cohort. All discovery cohort repertoires had been generated on a single sequencing platform. HLA typing included class I and class II loci at four-digit resolution. Typing coverage differed by locus: A, B, C, DRB1 and DQB1 were typed in about 620-630 donors, DQA1 in 522, DPA1 in some 570, and DPB1 in just under 490. Because of strong linkage in the cohort, roughly five DR-DQ haplotypes were treated as single units for association and clustering. Among 398 genotyped donors of the cohort, an average of approximately 230,000 unique TCR beta nucleotide sequences were sequenced per donor, roughly 20% of them non-productive.

The CDR3 contains 15 residues, cysteine and phenylalanine counted. Solely the CDR3 DNA is kept, with 45 bases framed from the first base. V is shortened by 4 bases, J by 4 bases, and the region joining them spans 14 bases. CDR1 and CDR2 (SGHVS, FQNEAQ) derive from the germline V gene. The library came from the immunoSEQ multiplex PCR assay. For the multiplex PCR, a mixture combining 60 forward primers for TCR Vbeta segments and 13 reverse primers for TCR Jbeta segments was used. The CDR3 region of rearranged TCR beta genes was amplified from genomic DNA with a multiplex PCR assay. Amplified TCR beta libraries were sequenced as 87-base-pair reads on the Illumina HiSeq System. Per the authors' processing: In a later analysis, roughly 80 million unique TCR beta chains were counted across the 666 repertoires, and approximately 9.9 million of these chains were shared by at least two donors. Raw reads were error-corrected and collapsed into unique sequences by a nearest-neighbor algorithm in which closely related sequences were merged to remove PCR and sequencing errors. CDR3 sequences were aligned to IMGT reference sequences to assign V, D and J gene segments. For a sequence to be retained, at least a six-nucleotide match to both a V gene segment and a J gene segment was required. A rearrangement counted as productive if the CDR3 had no stop codons and remained in frame with V and J, and every other rearrangement counted as non-productive. Following IMGT convention, CDR3 was defined as the stretch from the second conserved V-encoded cysteine to the conserved J-encoded phenylalanine. In an earlier analysis of around 600 of the donors, sequences lacking an unambiguous match to a single V gene segment were excluded. An earlier analysis of 587 of the donors called V segments functional above 56.7% productive rearrangements and segregating when the between-donor standard deviation exceeded 5%. A statistical classification framework was developed to diagnose cytomegalovirus status using the catalog of TCR beta chain sequences. In a later analysis, TCR nucleotide sequences were compared against IMGT/GENE-DB human TR gene sequences so that V and J genes could be assigned. In a later analysis, CDR3 sequences and most-parsimonious VDJ recombination scenarios were assigned using the TCRdist pipeline. In a later analysis, each TCR beta chain was defined by its CDR3 amino acid sequence together with its V-gene family, and reads without a unique V-gene family were excluded. In a later analysis, 450 to 600 highly shared, low-generation-probability nucleotide sequences were removed to address suspected cross-contamination and a sequencing artifact. In a later analysis, a clonal expansion index for each public chain was calculated from normalized within-repertoire ranks of inferred template counts. Generation probabilities in a later analysis came from a VDJ recombination model fitted to out-of-frame rearrangements, and those results were checked against IGoR. A later analysis scored TCR-TCR, TCR-HLA and TCR-CMV co-occurrence with hypergeometric tests, applying a repertoire-size bias correction to TCR pairs. A later analysis estimated false discovery rates by permuting HLA or CMV assignments 20 times. In a later analysis, co-occurring TCRs were grouped using DBSCAN, with TCRdist sequence similarity added in when clustering inside HLA-allele-positive subsets. Co-occurrence clustering excluded repertoires with fewer than 30,000 or more than 120,000 public chains, plus five with anomalous nucleotide sharing. The clones in this table, taken by TCRdb from immuneACCESS, are in-frame only. Not every clone is retained; where verified, under half of the shortfall comes from an unresolved V gene, and the cause of the rest is unknown. V, J and clone size are those of that table, while D and trimming were read from the DNA. The sample has 100,000 or so clones on record, approximately 83% of them singletons. Roughly 6.1% of the sample is held by the ten biggest clonotypes.

Findings and caveats that apply to the study as a whole: Presence/absence analyses assumed roughly uniform sequencing depth across donors, an assumption that may not hold. In an earlier analysis of some 550 of the donors, most TCR beta V segments were observed in productive rearrangements about 90% or about 30% of the time, broadly matching IMGT annotations. According to a later analysis, most CMV-associated TCR beta chains appeared to be HLA-restricted, and the HLA associations seemed to be driven largely by CMV exposure. When HLA alleles, especially DR and DQ, strongly co-occurred, attributing TCR associations to individual alleles was difficult. Some IMGT-functional V segments, including TRBV6-2 and TRBV6-3, could not be told apart with the 87-base-pair reads, so those segments were excluded. In a later analysis, HLA-associated TCR beta chains were found to be more clonally expanded and to have lower generation probabilities than equally common non-associated chains. Because counts were too low, about 18 rarely observed V segments, including chromosome 9 orphons, were excluded from the earlier analysis of 500 to 700 of the donors. In vitro tests confirmed that a few of the cytomegalovirus-associated TCR beta chains recognize cytomegalovirus antigens. Several of the top co-occurrence clusters appeared to be linked to parvovirus B19, influenza, CMV and Epstein-Barr virus, according to a later analysis. A total of 150 or so TCR beta chains were listed by the study as associated with cytomegalovirus. A group of highly shared sequence variants was considered likely to be a technical artifact of the sequencing pipeline. An association between a missense DCLRE1C variant and V-gene and J-gene trimming of TCR beta chains was found in a later genetic analysis and replicated in an independent cohort. Because HLA typing was unavailable for some donors at each locus, only the typed subset was used in association tests. While some public TCRs were present in many individuals, most TCR sequences turned up only very rarely across donors. A further reported finding was that TCR beta sequences accurately predicted the HLA-A and HLA-B alleles for most subjects in the first cohort. The authors suggested that the approach could potentially be extended to other disease states and immunological phenotypes. A later analysis associated 16,951 TCR beta sequences with specific HLA alleles at a false discovery rate of 0.05. In this cohort, only TCR beta chains were sequenced, and detectable features were limited by the absence of alpha or paired-chain data. Immune exposure information for the cohort was limited to CMV serostatus. Correlated functional status among segregating V segments might be attributable to linkage disequilibrium, but an unknown experimental factor could not be ruled out. In a later analysis, the rate of TCR association differed among HLA loci, with DRB1 alleles having the most associated TCRs and HLA-C alleles having the fewest. A later genetic analysis reported fewer N-insertions in productive TCRs among donors in an Asian-associated ancestry cluster than the roughly 720-donor mean. Cytomegalovirus status was reported to be diagnosed by the classifier with high specificity and sensitivity in both the original and validation cohorts.

In total, over 600 healthy bone marrow donors made up the cohort. Cohort members were all nominally healthy when sampled, although unrecorded immune exposures were likely present. The donor tested CMV seronegative, placing the donor among the 350 to 400 seronegative members of the cohort. Each donor provided a peripheral blood sample, and peripheral blood mononuclear cells were used for TCR beta sequencing. Genomic DNA extraction from the blood cell samples was performed with the Qiagen DNeasy Blood Extraction Kit. Sequences were obtained from PBMCs. The sequence derives from a man younger than 35 in good health and CMV-seronegative. The chain is assembled from TRBV7-8 and TRBJ1-5, and perhaps TRBD1 as D gene, on 6 matching bases. For the CDR3, the sequence is CASSYTQGRNQPQHF. Here is the DNA: TGTGCCAGCAGCTATACACAGGGTAGGAATCAGCCCCAGCATTTT.